This section outlines one T cell receptor (beta chain) sequence together with its context. What it recognizes is unknown. The data were obtained in a study of T-cell memory formation after mild COVID-19. Study results and limitations: Some SARS-CoV-2-responding clones were already detected in memory before infection.

TCRdb called the 5' RACE reads again in MiXCR, with one record for every CDR3 protein. The table has under 600,000 distinct CDR3 sequences, approximately 21% seen once. The CDR3 loop spans 13 amino acids. Germline CDR1 is SQVTM and CDR2 is ANQGSEA. Germline trimming cut 2 bases from V and 4 bases from J; bases unmatched to any gene: 5. Input material: PBMCs or a T cell subset sorted from them (not recorded which). The V call is TRBV29-1, the J call TRBJ2-7, with 7 bases identical to TRBD1. The sequence was collected from an adult woman who had mild COVID-19 (a few samples of this study predate the infection). Cell type and time point are not known. Written as DNA, the CDR3 is TGCAGCGTTGAAACAGGGGAGCGGTACGAGCAGTACTTC. Translation: CSVETGERYEQYF.